What follows describes a single TCR beta chain. This entry comes from a study of cytomegalovirus exposure and HLA in healthy donors. Trimming pared 5 bases from V and 14 bases from J, leaving 31 bases between. This CDR3 is built from 17 residues. From germline, CDR1 is SGHRS and CDR2 YFSETQ. The PCR made use of 60 Vbeta and 13 Jbeta primers. The table came from immunoSEQ multiplex PCR; TCRdb's copy has only in-frame clones and leaves some out. In all, the sample yields under 100,000 clones. The receptor comes from a woman aged 25-40 years in good health and CMV-seronegative. The sample taken for sequencing was PBMCs. This chain joins TRBV5-1 and TRBJ1-4, with D perhaps TRBD1 (6 bases). The CDR3 bases are TGCGCCAGCAGGAACCCTAACCGGGACGGCGAAGAGGGGGGGCTGTTTTTT. It specifies CASRNPNRDGEEGGLFF.